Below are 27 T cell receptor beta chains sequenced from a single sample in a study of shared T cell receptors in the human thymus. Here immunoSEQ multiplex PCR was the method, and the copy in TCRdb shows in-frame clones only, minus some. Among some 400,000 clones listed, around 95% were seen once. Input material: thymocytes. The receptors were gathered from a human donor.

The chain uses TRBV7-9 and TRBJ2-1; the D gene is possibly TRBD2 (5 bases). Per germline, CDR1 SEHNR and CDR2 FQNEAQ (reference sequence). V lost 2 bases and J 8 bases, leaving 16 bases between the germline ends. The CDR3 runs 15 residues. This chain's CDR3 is CASSLRLARWDEQFF. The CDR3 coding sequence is TGTGCCAGCAGCTTAAGGCTAGCAAGGTGGGATGAGCAGTTCTTC.

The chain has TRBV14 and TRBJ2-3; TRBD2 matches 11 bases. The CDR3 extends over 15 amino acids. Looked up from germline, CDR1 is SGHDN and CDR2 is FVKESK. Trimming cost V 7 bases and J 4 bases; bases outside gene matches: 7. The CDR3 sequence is CASKLAGVVPDTQYF. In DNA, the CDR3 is TGTGCCAGCAAACTAGCGGGAGTGGTCCCAGATACGCAGTATTTT.

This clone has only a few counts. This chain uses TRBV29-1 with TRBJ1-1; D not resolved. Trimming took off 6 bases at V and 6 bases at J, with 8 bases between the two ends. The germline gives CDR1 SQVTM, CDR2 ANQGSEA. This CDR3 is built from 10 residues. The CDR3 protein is CSVERSEAFF. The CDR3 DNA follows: TGCAGCGTAGAGAGGTCTGAAGCTTTCTTT.

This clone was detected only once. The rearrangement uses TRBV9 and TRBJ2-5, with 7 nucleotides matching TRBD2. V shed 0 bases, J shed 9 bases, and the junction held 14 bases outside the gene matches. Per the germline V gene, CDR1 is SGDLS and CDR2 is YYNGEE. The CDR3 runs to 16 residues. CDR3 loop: CASSVGAGERFKAQYF. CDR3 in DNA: TGTGCCAGCAGCGTAGGGGCGGGAGAGCGATTCAAGGCCCAGTACTTC.

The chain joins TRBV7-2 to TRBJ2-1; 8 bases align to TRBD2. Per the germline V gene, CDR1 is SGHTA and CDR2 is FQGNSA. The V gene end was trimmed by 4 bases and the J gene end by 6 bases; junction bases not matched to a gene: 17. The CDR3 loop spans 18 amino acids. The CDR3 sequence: CASSSFGRTSCTGNEQFF. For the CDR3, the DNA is TGTGCCAGCAGCTCGTTTGGGCGGACTAGCTGTACCGGCAATGAGCAGTTCTTC. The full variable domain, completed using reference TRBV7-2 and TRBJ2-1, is GAGVSQSPSNKVTEKGKDVELRCDPISGHTALYWYRQSLGQGLEFLIYFQGNSAPDKSGLPSDRFSAERTGGSVSTLTIQRTQQEDSAVYLCASSSFGRTSCTGNEQFFGPGTRLTVL.

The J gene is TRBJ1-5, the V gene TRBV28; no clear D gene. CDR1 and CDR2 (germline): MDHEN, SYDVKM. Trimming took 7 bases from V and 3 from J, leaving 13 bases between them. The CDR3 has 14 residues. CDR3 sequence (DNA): TGTGCCAGCATGCAGTTTAGGGTCAATCAGCCCCAGCATTTT. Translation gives CASMQFRVNQPQHF. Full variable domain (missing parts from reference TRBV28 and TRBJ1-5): DVKVTQSSRYLVKRTGEKVFLECVQDMDHENMFWYRQDPGLGLRLIYFSYDVKMKEKGDIPEGYSVSREKKERFSLILESASTNQTSMYLCASMQFRVNQPQHFGDGTRLSIL.

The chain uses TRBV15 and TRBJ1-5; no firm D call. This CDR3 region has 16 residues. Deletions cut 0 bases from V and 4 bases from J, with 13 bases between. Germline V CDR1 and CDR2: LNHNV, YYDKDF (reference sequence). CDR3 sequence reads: CATSRDSRRRNQPQHF. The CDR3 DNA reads TGTGCCACCAGCAGAGATAGCAGGAGAAGGAATCAGCCCCAGCATTTT.

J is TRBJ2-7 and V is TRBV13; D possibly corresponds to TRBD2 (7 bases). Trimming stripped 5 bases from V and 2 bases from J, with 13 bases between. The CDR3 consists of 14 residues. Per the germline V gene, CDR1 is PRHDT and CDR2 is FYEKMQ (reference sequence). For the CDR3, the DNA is TGTGCCAGCAGCCCGGGGGGCCTTACCTACGAGCAGTACTTC. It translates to CASSPGGLTYEQYF.

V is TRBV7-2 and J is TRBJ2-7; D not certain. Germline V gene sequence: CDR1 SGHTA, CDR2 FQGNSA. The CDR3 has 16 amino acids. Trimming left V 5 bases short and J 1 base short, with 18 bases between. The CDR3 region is CASSPHSLGGSYEQYF. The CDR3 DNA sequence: TGTGCCAGCAGCCCACATTCCCTAGGCGGTTCCTACGAGCAGTACTTC.

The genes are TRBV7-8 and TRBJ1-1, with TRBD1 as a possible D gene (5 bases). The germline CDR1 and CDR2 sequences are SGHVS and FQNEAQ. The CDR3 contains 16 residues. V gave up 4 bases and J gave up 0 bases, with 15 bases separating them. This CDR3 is CASSSLGGKVNTEAFF. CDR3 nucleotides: TGTGCCAGCAGCTCGCTGGGGGGGAAGGTGAACACTGAAGCTTTCTTT.

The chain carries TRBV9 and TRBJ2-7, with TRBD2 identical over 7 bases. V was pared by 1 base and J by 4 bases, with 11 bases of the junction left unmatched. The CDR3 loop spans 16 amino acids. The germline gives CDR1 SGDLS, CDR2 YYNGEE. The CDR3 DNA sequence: TGTGCCAGCAGCGTATCGGCTAGCGGACTCATATACGAGCAGTACTTC. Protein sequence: CASSVSASGLIYEQYF.

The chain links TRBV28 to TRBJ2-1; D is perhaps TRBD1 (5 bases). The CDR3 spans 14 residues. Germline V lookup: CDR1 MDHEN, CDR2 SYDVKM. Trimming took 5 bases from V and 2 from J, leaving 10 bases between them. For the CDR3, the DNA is TGTGCCAGCAGTACGACAGAGCCCTACAATGAGCAGTTCTTC. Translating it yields CASSTTEPYNEQFF.

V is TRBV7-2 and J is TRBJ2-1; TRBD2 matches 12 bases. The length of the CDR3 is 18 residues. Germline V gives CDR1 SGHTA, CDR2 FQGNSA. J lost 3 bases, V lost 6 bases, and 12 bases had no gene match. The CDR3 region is CASSRLAGAITYYNEQFF. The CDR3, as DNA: TGTGCCAGCAGTCGACTAGCGGGAGCGATTACCTACTACAATGAGCAGTTCTTC.

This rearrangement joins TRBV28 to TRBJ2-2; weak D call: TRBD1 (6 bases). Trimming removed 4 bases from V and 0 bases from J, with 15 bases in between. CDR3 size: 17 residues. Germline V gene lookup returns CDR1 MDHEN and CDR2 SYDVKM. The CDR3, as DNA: TGTGCCAGCAGTTATTCCGGGACAACCCCGAACACCGGGGAGCTGTTTTTT. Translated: CASSYSGTTPNTGELFF.

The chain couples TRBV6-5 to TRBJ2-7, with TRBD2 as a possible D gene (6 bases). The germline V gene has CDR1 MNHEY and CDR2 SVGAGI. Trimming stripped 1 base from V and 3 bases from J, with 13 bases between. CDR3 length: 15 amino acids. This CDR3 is CASSYWGELYYEQYF. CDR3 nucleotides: TGTGCCAGCAGTTACTGGGGGGAACTATACTACGAGCAGTACTTC.

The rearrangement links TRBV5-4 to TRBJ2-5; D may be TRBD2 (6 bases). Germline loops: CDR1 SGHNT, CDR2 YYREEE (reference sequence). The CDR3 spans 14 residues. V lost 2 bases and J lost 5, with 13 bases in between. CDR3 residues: CASSLGGTGETQYF. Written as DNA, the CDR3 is TGTGCCAGCAGCTTAGGTGGGACTGGGGAGACCCAGTACTTC.

CDR3 nucleotide sequence: TGTGCCAGCAGTAGGGGGCTAGCGGGAGGGATGTACGAGCAGTACTTC. Protein sequence: CASSRGLAGGMYEQYF. The V call is TRBV7-2, the J call TRBJ2-7, with 12 bases that match TRBD2. The CDR3 runs to 16 residues. Germline V gene data show CDR1 as SGHTA and CDR2 as FQGNSA. Unmatched junction bases numbered 10, after V lost 6 bases and J lost 4 bases.

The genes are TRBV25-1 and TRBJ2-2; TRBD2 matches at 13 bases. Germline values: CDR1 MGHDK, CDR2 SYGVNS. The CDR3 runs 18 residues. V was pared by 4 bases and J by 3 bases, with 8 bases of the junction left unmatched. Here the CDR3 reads CASSGGLAGSVDTGELFF. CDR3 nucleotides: TGTGCCAGCAGTGGGGGACTAGCGGGATCAGTAGACACCGGGGAGCTGTTTTTT.

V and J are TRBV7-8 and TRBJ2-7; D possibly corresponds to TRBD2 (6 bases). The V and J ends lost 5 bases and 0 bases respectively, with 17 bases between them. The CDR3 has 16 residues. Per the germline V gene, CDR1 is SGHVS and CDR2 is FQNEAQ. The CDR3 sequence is CASSTWDFSPSYEQYF. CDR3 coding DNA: TGTGCCAGCAGCACCTGGGACTTCTCTCCCTCCTACGAGCAGTACTTC.

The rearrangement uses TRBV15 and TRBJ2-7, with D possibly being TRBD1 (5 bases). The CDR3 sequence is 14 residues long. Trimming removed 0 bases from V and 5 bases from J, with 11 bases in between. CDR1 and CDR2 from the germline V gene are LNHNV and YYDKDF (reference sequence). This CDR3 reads CATSRDHDRHEQYF. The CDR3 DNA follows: TGTGCCACCAGCAGAGATCATGACAGACACGAGCAGTACTTC.

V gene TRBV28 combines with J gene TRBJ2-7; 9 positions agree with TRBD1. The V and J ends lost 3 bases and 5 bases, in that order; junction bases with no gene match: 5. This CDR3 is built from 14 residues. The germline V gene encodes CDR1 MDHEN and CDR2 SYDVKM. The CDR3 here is CASSFPGQGHEQYF. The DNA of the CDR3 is TGTGCCAGCAGTTTTCCGGGACAGGGACACGAGCAGTACTTC.

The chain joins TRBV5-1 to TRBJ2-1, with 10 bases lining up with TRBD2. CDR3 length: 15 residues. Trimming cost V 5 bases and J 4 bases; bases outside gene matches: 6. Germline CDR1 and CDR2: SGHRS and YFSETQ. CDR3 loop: CASSHGTSEYNEQFF. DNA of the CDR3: TGCGCCAGCAGTCATGGGACTAGCGAGTACAATGAGCAGTTCTTC.

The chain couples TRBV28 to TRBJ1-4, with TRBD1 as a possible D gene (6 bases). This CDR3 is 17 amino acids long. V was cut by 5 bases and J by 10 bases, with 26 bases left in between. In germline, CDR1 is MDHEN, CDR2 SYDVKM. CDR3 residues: CASSPQGREGPLGKLFF. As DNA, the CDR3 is TGTGCCAGCAGTCCACAGGGAAGGGAGGGCCCTTTGGGAAAACTGTTTTTT.

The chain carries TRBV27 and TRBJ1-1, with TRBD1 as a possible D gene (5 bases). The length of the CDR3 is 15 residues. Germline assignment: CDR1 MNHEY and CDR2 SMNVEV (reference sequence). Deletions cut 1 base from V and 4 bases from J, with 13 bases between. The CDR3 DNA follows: TGTGCCAGCAGTTTATGGGACCCAAAGAGCACTGAAGCTTTCTTT. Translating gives CASSLWDPKSTEAFF.

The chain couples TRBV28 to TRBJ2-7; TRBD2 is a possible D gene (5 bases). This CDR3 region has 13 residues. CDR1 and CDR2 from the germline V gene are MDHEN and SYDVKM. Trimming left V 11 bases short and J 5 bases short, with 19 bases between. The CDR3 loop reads CAVRIGPGDEQYF. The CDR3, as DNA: TGTGCCGTCAGAATCGGACCCGGGGACGAGCAGTACTTC.

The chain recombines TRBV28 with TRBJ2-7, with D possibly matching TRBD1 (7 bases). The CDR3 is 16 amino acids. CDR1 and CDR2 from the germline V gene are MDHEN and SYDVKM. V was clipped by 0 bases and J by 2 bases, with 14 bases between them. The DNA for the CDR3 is TGTGCCAGCAGTTTATGCCCAGGGGGGCTAACCTACGAGCAGTACTTC. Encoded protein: CASSLCPGGLTYEQYF.

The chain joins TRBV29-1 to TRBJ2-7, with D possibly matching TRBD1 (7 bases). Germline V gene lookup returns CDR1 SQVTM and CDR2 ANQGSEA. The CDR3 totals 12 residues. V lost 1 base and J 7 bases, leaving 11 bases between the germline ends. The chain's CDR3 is CSVEVTGREQYF. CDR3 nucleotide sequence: TGCAGCGTTGAAGTGACAGGGAGGGAGCAGTACTTC.